This TCR beta chain was identified during a study of graft-versus-host responses after intestinal transplantation. As for the study in general: The study gave all recipients anti-thymocyte globulin induction, then tacrolimus and steroids for roughly 3 years.

Note on this clone: Its specificity is not known.

The method was immunoSEQ multiplex PCR; TCRdb's version includes in-frame clones alone and lacks a portion of them. The table includes about 2,000 clones, approximately 87% detected once. Study results and limitations: Graft-donor T cell macrochimerism coincided with high graft-versus-host to host-versus-graft clonal ratios in allografts.

Researchers processed graft tissue to release intraepithelial and lamina propria lymphocytes. This TCR was recovered from a human patient who received an intestinal transplant, so some T cells may come from the graft donor. The sequencing here drew on ileum tissue, taken 12 days after intestinal transplant.

The DNA of the CDR3 is TGCGCCAGCAGCCACCTCCCGGGTGGGAGAGCCCGAGGAGAGACCCAGTACTTC. Its translation: CASSHLPGGRARGETQYF. V is TRBV4-1 and J is TRBJ2-5; tentative D call: TRBD2 (5 bases). Germline V CDR1 and CDR2: MGHRA, YSYEKL. There are 18 residues in the CDR3. Trimming took off 3 bases at V and 4 bases at J, with 24 bases between the two ends.